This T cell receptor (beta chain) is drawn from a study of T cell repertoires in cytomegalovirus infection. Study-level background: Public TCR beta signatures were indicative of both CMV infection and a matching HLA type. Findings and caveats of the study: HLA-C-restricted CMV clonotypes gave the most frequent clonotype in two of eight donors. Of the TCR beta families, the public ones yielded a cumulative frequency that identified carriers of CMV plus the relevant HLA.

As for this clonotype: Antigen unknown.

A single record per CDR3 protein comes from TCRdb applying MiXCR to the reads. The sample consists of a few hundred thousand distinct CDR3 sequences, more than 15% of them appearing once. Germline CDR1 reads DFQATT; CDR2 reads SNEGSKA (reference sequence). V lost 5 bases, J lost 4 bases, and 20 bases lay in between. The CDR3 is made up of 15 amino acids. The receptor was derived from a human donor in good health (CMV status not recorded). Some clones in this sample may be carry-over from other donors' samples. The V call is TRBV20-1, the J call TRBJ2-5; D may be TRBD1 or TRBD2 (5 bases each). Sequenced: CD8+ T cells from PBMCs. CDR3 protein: CSAPTWDGAGETQYF. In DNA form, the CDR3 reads TGCAGTGCTCCGACATGGGACGGGGCGGGAGAGACCCAGTACTTC.